This TCR beta chain was sequenced during a study of blood T cell repertoires in COVID-19. The wider study: Researchers got acute and convalescent COVID-19 samples from the United States, Italy and Spain. Sources were T cells, B-cell-depleted T cells, or PBMCs; the material itself was cDNA or gDNA.

As processed by the authors: How many nucleated cells were present was estimated from reference gene primer amplification. The protocol was immunoSEQ multiplex PCR, while the TCRdb copy is restricted to in-frame clones and leaves out a portion. That table is the source of V, J and clone size, and D and trimming were worked out from the DNA. The sample contains 100,000 to 120,000 clones, around 74% of which appear only once. The origin of this receptor is a woman aged 60-70 years with acute or convalescent COVID-19. The sample consisted of peripheral blood.

For the CDR3, the DNA is TGCGCCAGCCGTTTAGGTACAGGCAATCAGCCCCAGCATTTT. Protein product: CASRLGTGNQPQHF. This sequence joins TRBV5-1 and TRBJ1-5; the D is unclear. The length of the CDR3 is 14 residues. Germline assignment: CDR1 SGHRS and CDR2 YFSETQ. The germline V and J ends were trimmed by 7 bases and 2 bases, with 13 bases remaining between them.